Below are 16 T cell receptor beta chains sequenced from a single sample in a study of tissue T cells after allogeneic stem cell transplantation. Time point described: mouse harvest day 7 after allogeneic transplant. Mouse grafts combined 10^7 T-cell-depleted bone marrow cells with 10^6 splenic CD5+ T cells. Only in-frame clones appear in the TCRdb table, and some are missing; sequencing was by immunoSEQ multiplex PCR. The table has about 9,000 clones, approximately 47% seen once. Sequenced input: gut tissue. These TCRs come from a female BALB/c mouse given C57BL/6 T cells with graft-versus-host disease after an allogeneic hematopoietic cell transplant.

Comment on this clone: The listed genes are named as in mouse. The CDR3 goes on 1 residue after the read ends, and that part is filled in from the germline J gene. This chain links TRBV23 with TRBJ2-4; TRBD1, the table's D call, was not compared with the DNA. Germline CDR1 reads KGHTA; CDR2 reads FQNQQP. This CDR3 is 17 amino acids long. The CDR3 loop is CSSSLIQGARDQNTLYF. The covered CDR3 bases are TGCTCCAGCAGCCTAATACAGGGGGCGCGCGATCAAAACACCTTGTAC.

Judged by abundance, this clone is medium-sized. The germline and genes are mouse ones. The read ends 1 residue before the CDR3 terminus; that terminus is restored from the germline J gene. The V call is TRBV1, the J call TRBJ2-7; tentative D call: TRBD2 (5 bases). The CDR3 length is 12 residues. CDR1 and CDR2 (germline): NSQYPW, LRSPGD (reference sequence). Trimming cost V 1 base and J 7 bases, with 8 bases left between them. Partial CDR3 DNA: TGCACCTGCAGTGCAGCTGGGTGGGAACAGTAC. It is translated as CTCSAAGWEQY. The full-length CDR3 reads as CTCSAAGWEQYF.

Regarding this clone: Mouse names are used for the genes. The CDR3 end is not reached by the read, which stops 1 residue before it; the germline J gene fills it in. The chain uses TRBV5 and TRBJ1-6; D is possibly TRBD1 (5 bases). TRBJ1-6 is an ORF, and what it does is uncertain. This CDR3 has 15 residues. V lost 0 bases to trimming and J lost 3 bases, with 6 bases between them. Germline V CDR1 and CDR2: LGHNA, YNLKQL (reference sequence). Incomplete CDR3 DNA: TGTGCCAGCAGCCAAGACAGGGTCTATAATTCGCCCCTCTAC. It encodes CASSQDRVYNSPLY. The full CDR3 is CASSQDRVYNSPLYF.

There are a few counts of this clone. Genes and germline are mouse. The missing CDR3 end, 1 residue past where the read stops, is filled in from the germline J gene. V gene TRBV20 combines with J gene TRBJ1-4, with TRBD1 identical over 9 bases. This CDR3 contains 13 residues. Per the germline V gene, CDR1 is GFQATS and CDR2 is STVNSAI. Trimming at V came to 1 base and at J to 7 bases, leaving 1 base not matched to a gene. The CDR3 bases that were read are TGTGGTGCTAGGGGGACAGGGGCCGAAAGATTATTT. Its translation: CGARGTGAERLF. The entire CDR3 is CGARGTGAERLFF.

Concerning this clone: Mouse gene names apply. Coverage ceases 1 residue before the CDR3 finishes, and the germline J gene fills in the end. The rearrangement joins TRBV13-2 to TRBJ2-1; possibly TRBD2 for D (7 bases). The CDR3 covers 16 residues. Germline CDR1 is NNHNN and CDR2 is SYGAGS (reference sequence). Trimming took 0 bases from V and 7 from J, leaving 17 bases between them. CDR3 DNA (partial): TGTGCCAGCGGTGATGCAAACGGGGGGCGCTGGGCTGAGCAGTTC. Translating it yields CASGDANGGRWAEQF. The entire CDR3 is CASGDANGGRWAEQFF.

There are a few counts of this clone. Germline and genes here are mouse. With the read ending 1 residue before the CDR3 end, the germline J gene is used to fill in that end. The V and J genes are TRBV13-1 and TRBJ1-4; 9 bases align to TRBD1. CDR3 length equals 14 residues. J was trimmed by 3 bases and V by 5 bases; bases with no gene match: 2. Looked up from germline, CDR1 is NSHNY and CDR2 is SYGAGN. CDR3 in amino acids: CASSGQGTNERLFF. The covered CDR3 bases are TGTGCCAGCAGCGGACAGGGGACCAACGAAAGATTATTT.

Concerning this clone itself: Each gene name is a mouse one. The observed sequence ends 1 residue before the CDR3 terminus, with the missing tail filled in from the germline J gene. V and J are TRBV3 and TRBJ2-3; 8 nucleotides agree with TRBD2. J lost 0 bases, V lost 3 bases, and 2 bases had no gene match. CDR3 length: 15 residues. The germline CDR1 and CDR2 sequences are SNHLY and FYNGKV (reference sequence). The chain's CDR3 is CASSFWGASAETLYF. The CDR3 bases that were read are TGTGCCAGCAGCTTCTGGGGGGCTAGTGCAGAAACGCTGTAT.

A word on this clone: Mouse germline and gene names are used. The read ends 1 residue shy of where the CDR3 ends; the end is completed using the germline J gene. The chain links TRBV4 to TRBJ1-6; D unresolved. TRBJ1-6 qualifies as an ORF whose function is uncertain. Trimming stripped 4 bases from V and 3 bases from J, with 1 base between. Germline CDR1 and CDR2: LGHDT and YNNKQL (reference sequence). The CDR3 runs 12 residues. Partial CDR3 DNA: TGTGCCAGCAGCTTCTATAATTCGCCCCTCTAC. This sequence encodes CASSFYNSPLY. The full-length CDR3 reads as CASSFYNSPLYF.

This clone was counted only a few times. The gene names given are mouse names. The read falls 1 residue short of the CDR3 end, and the missing part is taken from the germline J gene. The chain uses TRBV3 and TRBJ2-1, with TRBD2 matching 10 bases. The junction had 5 bases not matched to a gene; V was cut back by 6 bases and J by 3 bases. CDR1 SNHLY and CDR2 FYNGKV come from the germline V gene (reference sequence). The CDR3 consists of 15 residues. The covered CDR3 bases are TGTGCCAGCAGGTCGACTGGGGGGATCTATGCTGAGCAGTTC. This codes for CASRSTGGIYAEQF. The entire CDR3 sequence reads CASRSTGGIYAEQFF.

As for this clone: The genes are named according to mouse. The sequenced fragment ends 1 residue before the CDR3 boundary, so the rest is inferred from the germline J gene. V gene TRBV19 combines with J gene TRBJ2-1; D gene ambiguous. The CDR3 has 14 amino acids. Looked up from germline, CDR1 is FNHDT and CDR2 is SITEND (reference sequence). V lost 5 bases, J lost 1 base, and 10 bases lay in between. CDR3 loop: CASSHGRNYAEQFF. The DNA read from the CDR3 is TGTGCCAGCAGCCACGGGAGAAACTATGCTGAGCAGTTC.

For this clone: The gene names here belong to mouse. The read finishes 1 residue shy of the CDR3 end, and the germline J gene is used to complete it. This chain uses TRBV2 with TRBJ2-5; 8 bases agree with TRBD2. CDR3 length: 15 residues. The junction had 3 bases not matched to a gene; V was cut back by 0 bases and J by 4 bases. Germline CDR1 LGHNA, CDR2 YSYQKL. The sequenced part of the CDR3 DNA is TGTGCCAGCAGCCAAGATATGGGGGGGGAAGACACCCAGTAC. Its protein product is CASSQDMGGEDTQY. The full CDR3 protein reads CASSQDMGGEDTQYF.

This clone has only a few counts. Each gene name is a mouse one. The read falls 1 residue short of the CDR3 end, and the missing part is taken from the germline J gene. This chain connects TRBV5 to TRBJ2-4; the match to TRBD2 covers 7 bases. V was pared by 2 bases and J by 1 base, with 0 bases of the junction left unmatched. This CDR3 is built from 14 residues. Looked up from germline, CDR1 is LGHNA and CDR2 is YNLKQL (reference sequence). The CDR3 loop reads CASSQTGGQNTLYF. The covered CDR3 bases are TGTGCCAGCAGCCAAACTGGGGGTCAAAACACCTTGTAC.

A remark on this clone: Gene names are the mouse ones. The CDR3 goes on 1 residue after the read ends, and that part is filled in from the germline J gene. The chain couples TRBV1 to TRBJ1-1; D unresolved. The CDR3 totals 11 residues. V was trimmed by 7 bases and J by 2 bases, leaving 5 bases between them. Germline assignment: CDR1 NSQYPW and CDR2 LRSPGD (reference sequence). The CDR3 is CTCTDNTEVFF. The part of the CDR3 DNA that was read is TGCACCTGCACGGACAACACAGAAGTCTTC.

This clone was seen more than once but under ten times. Gene names and germline refer to mouse. The read stops 1 residue short of the end of the CDR3; the missing end is completed from the germline J gene. This chain uses TRBV13-1 with TRBJ2-7; TRBD2 agrees at 7 bases. The germline CDR1 and CDR2 sequences are NSHNY and SYGAGN. The CDR3 is 14 residues long. J lost 6 bases, V lost 0 bases, and 6 bases had no gene match. CDR3 DNA (partial): TGTGCCAGCAGTGATGCGGGGGGGAGAAGTGAACAGTAC. Protein: CASSDAGGRSEQY. The full CDR3 protein is CASSDAGGRSEQYF.

This clone has only a few counts. Gene names are mouse gene names. The read halts 1 residue ahead of the CDR3 end, with the missing end drawn from the germline J gene. The gene calls are TRBV19 and TRBJ2-1; the match to TRBD2 covers 7 bases. This CDR3 comprises 13 residues. The junction had 0 bases not matched to a gene; V was cut back by 5 bases and J by 1 base. Germline lookup yields CDR1 FNHDT and CDR2 SITEND (reference sequence). Partial CDR3 DNA: TGTGCCAGCAGCTGGGGGAACTATGCTGAGCAGTTC. It is translated as CASSWGNYAEQF. In full, the CDR3 is CASSWGNYAEQFF.

This clone appeared a few times. The genes are named according to mouse. Read coverage stops 1 residue before the CDR3 terminus; the germline J gene supplies the remainder. The chain joins TRBV12-1 to TRBJ2-7, with 10 bases that match TRBD2. This CDR3 contains 13 residues. The germline CDR1 and CDR2 sequences are SGHSN and HYEKVE. V lost 1 base to trimming and J lost 4 bases; unmatched junction nucleotides: 0. The CDR3 DNA, read in part, is TGTGCCAGCTCTCTGGACTGGGGGTATGAACAGTAC. Amino acid sequence: CASSLDWGYEQY. The full CDR3 protein is CASSLDWGYEQYF.